One sample yielded the 10 T cell receptor beta chains listed below, sequenced in a study of cytomegalovirus exposure and HLA in healthy donors. This PCR relied on a set of 60 Vbeta primers and 13 Jbeta primers. Measured with immunoSEQ multiplex PCR; TCRdb has only the in-frame clones, and not every one. The table includes some 120,000 clones, approximately 80% detected once. Sequenced material: PBMCs. The receptors derive from a man aged 35 to 55 in good health and CMV-seronegative.

The chain couples TRBV11-2 to TRBJ1-1; D is undetermined. V shed 0 bases and J shed 0 bases, with 5 bases lying between them. The V gene's germline CDR1 is SGHAT and CDR2 FQNNGV. This CDR3 has 14 amino acids. This CDR3 reads CASSLDPVNTEAFF. The CDR3 nucleotides are TGTGCCAGCAGCTTAGATCCCGTGAACACTGAAGCTTTCTTT. The full variable domain, completed using reference TRBV11-2 and TRBJ1-1, is EAGVAQSPRYKIIEKRQSVAFWCNPISGHATLYWYQQILGQGPKLLIQFQNNGVVDDSQLPKDRFSAERLKGVDSTLKIQPAKLEDSAVYLCASSLDPVNTEAFFGQGTRLTVV.

The V call is TRBV5-4, the J call TRBJ2-7, with D possibly being TRBD2 (6 bases). With 0 bases removed from V and 6 bases from J, the gap between germline ends came to 16 bases. Germline V gene lookup returns CDR1 SGHNT and CDR2 YYREEE (reference sequence). This CDR3 comprises 15 residues. The CDR3 reads CASSLGRGFVSEQYF. The CDR3 region has the DNA TGTGCCAGCAGCTTGGGGCGGGGCTTTGTCTCCGAGCAGTACTTC.

The V gene is TRBV7-3, the J gene TRBJ2-3, with 10 bases lining up with TRBD2. V was pared by 5 bases and J by 1 base, with 6 bases of the junction left unmatched. The CDR3 is 16 residues long. Germline V gene sequence: CDR1 SGHTA, CDR2 FQGTGA. In nucleotides, the CDR3 is TGTGCCAGCAGCCGAAGCGGGACTAGCGGCACAGATACGCAGTATTTT. This gives the protein CASSRSGTSGTDTQYF.

This chain links TRBV29-1 with TRBJ2-7; D perhaps matches TRBD2 (7 bases). Trimming took off 7 bases at V and 9 bases at J, with 22 bases between the two ends. This CDR3 comprises 13 residues. Looked up from germline, CDR1 is SQVTM and CDR2 is ANQGSEA. The CDR3 is CSDRQVPAGVQYF. DNA for the CDR3: TGCAGCGACCGACAGGTTCCCGCGGGAGTGCAGTACTTC.

Of note for this clone: Without the conserved terminal phenylalanine or tryptophan, this CDR3 likely stems from a read error. This same CDR3 is encoded by further DNA sequences in the sample. V gene TRBV28 combines with J gene TRBJ1-2, with no clear D. The CDR3 runs to 12 residues. V lost 2 bases and J lost 8, with 9 bases in between. Germline CDR1 reads MDHEN; CDR2 reads SYDVKM. The CDR3 protein is CASSLGVGGYTV. The CDR3 coding sequence is TGTGCCAGCAGTTTAGGCGTAGGGGGCTACACCGTC.

V and J are TRBV7-3 and TRBJ1-2; D gene ambiguous. The CDR3 has 14 amino acids. The V and J ends lost 5 bases and 4 bases respectively, with 14 bases between them. The germline CDR1 and CDR2 sequences are SGHTA and FQGTGA. In DNA, the CDR3 is TGTGCCAGCAGCCTAGGTCCCCAAAGCTATGGCTACACCTTC. Encoded protein: CASSLGPQSYGYTF. The complete variable domain, with remaining parts taken from reference TRBV7-3 and TRBJ1-2, reads GAGVSQTPSNKVTEKGKYVELRCDPISGHTALYWYRQSLGQGPEFLIYFQGTGAADDSGLPNDRFFAVRPEGSVSTLKIQRTERGDSAVYLCASSLGPQSYGYTFGSGTRLTVV.

The CDR3 region is CASSPPGLAVAKNIQYF. CDR3 coding DNA: TGTGCCAGCAGTCCTCCGGGACTAGCGGTAGCCAAAAACATTCAGTACTTC. The rearrangement links TRBV28 to TRBJ2-4; TRBD2 matches at 11 bases. Germline V gene data show CDR1 as MDHEN and CDR2 as SYDVKM. CDR3 length: 17 residues. Losses at the gene ends were 5 bases for V and 0 bases for J; bases not matched to a gene: 6.

This chain joins TRBV7-2 and TRBJ2-7; 7 bases agree with TRBD1. Germline V lookup: CDR1 SGHTA, CDR2 FQGNSA. V lost 1 base, J lost 2 bases, and 5 bases stayed unmatched. The CDR3 is 15 residues long. This CDR3 reads CASSLVGTVPYEQYF. The CDR3 coding sequence is TGTGCCAGCAGCTTAGTGGGGACAGTCCCCTACGAGCAGTACTTC.

The J gene is TRBJ2-7, the V gene TRBV7-9; TRBD1 aligns across 8 bases. The CDR3 contains 12 residues. V gave up 5 bases and J gave up 6 bases; unmatched junction bases: 3. Germline loops: CDR1 SEHNR, CDR2 FQNEAQ (reference sequence). The CDR3 DNA reads as TGTGCCAGCAGCCCAGACAGGGGCGAGCAGTACTTC. Its translation is CASSPDRGEQYF.

The rearrangement links TRBV23-1 to TRBJ2-7; tentatively, D is TRBD1 (5 bases). TRBV23-1 is an ORF; its function is uncertain. The CDR3 totals 13 residues. Trimming pared 3 bases from V and 5 bases from J, leaving 11 bases between. As DNA, the CDR3 is TGCGCCAGCAGTCATCAACAGGACCACGAGCAGTACGTC. Translating gives CASSHQQDHEQYV.